Listed below are T cell receptor beta chains from one sample, sequenced in a study of blood T cell repertoires in COVID-19. The data were produced by immunoSEQ multiplex PCR, yet TCRdb's version contains in-frame clones alone and is incomplete. The sample lists 260,000 or so clones, approximately 81% occurring once. The sequenced sample consisted of PBMCs or T cells enriched from blood (not recorded which). The receptors originated from a woman between 50 and 59 years old who had recovered from COVID-19. Each CDR3 is given with its conserved first and last residue. A D gene is named only where the DNA matches it firmly.

D gene	V gene	J gene	CDR3 protein
-	TRBV6-6	TRBJ1-1	CASSYRGGDTEAFF
TRBD1	TRBV19	TRBJ1-1	CASNNPGQGMNTEAFF
-	TRBV20-1	TRBJ1-2	CSARGGHGYTF
TRBD1	TRBV3-1/TRBV3-2	TRBJ2-7	CASSQDPTGDEQYF
-	TRBV4-1	TRBJ1-4	CASSFQGGATNEKLFF
TRBD2	TRBV2	TRBJ2-7	CASSESLAGGEQYF
TRBD1	TRBV30	TRBJ1-5	CAWSPGTATFNQPQHF
-	TRBV5-1	TRBJ1-6	CASSLSGVNSPLHF
TRBD2	TRBV19	TRBJ2-7	CASSPGLAGQLATYEQYF
TRBD1	TRBV18	TRBJ1-1	CASSRGRTGATEAFF
-	TRBV30	TRBJ2-4	CAWGDTGLNIQYF
TRBD2	TRBV7-9	TRBJ2-4	CASSLVAGVKNIQYF
-	TRBV11-2	TRBJ2-6	CASSFDAGSSGANVLTF
TRBD1	TRBV6-5	TRBJ1-2	CASSPDRAYGYTF
-	TRBV12-3/TRBV12-4	TRBJ1-6	CASRGQFNSPLHF
-	TRBV10-1	TRBJ1-5	CASSDSGETQPQHF
TRBD1	TRBV7-9	TRBJ2-7	CASSFVGTGVLPYF
TRBD1	TRBV4-1	TRBJ1-1	CASSLTGQGGTEAFF
TRBD1	TRBV28	TRBJ1-1	CASSLPPRQGADTEAFF
-	TRBV18	TRBJ1-3	CASSPTLAFDSGNTIYF
TRBD1	TRBV5-5	TRBJ2-3	CASSLYRGPTDTQYF
TRBD1	TRBV4-3	TRBJ1-6	CASSQERTGKSPLHF
-	TRBV2	TRBJ2-2	CAGAGGNTGELFF
-	TRBV27	TRBJ2-7	CASSLGASYEQYF
-	TRBV6-5	TRBJ1-1	CASSYSAPPSTEAFF
TRBD2	TRBV30	TRBJ2-7	CAWSVLAGVGSEQYF
TRBD2	TRBV11-1	TRBJ2-1	CASSLRDGGATEQFF
TRBD1	TRBV7-2	TRBJ1-5	CASSLVGQGANQPQHF
TRBD2	TRBV19	TRBJ2-1	CASINGREGRYNEQFF
TRBD2	TRBV2	TRBJ2-1	CASRSSGGRILTNEQFF
-	TRBV6-5	TRBJ2-7	CASRGAVLSYEQYF
-	TRBV20-1	TRBJ2-1	CSASESSYNEQFF
-	TRBV7-9	TRBJ1-5	CASSLGGALYPQHF
-	TRBV12-3/TRBV12-4	TRBJ1-1	CASRSGGGTEAFF
TRBD2	TRBV11-2	TRBJ2-1	CASSLQLAGYNEQFF
TRBD2	TRBV9	TRBJ2-7	CASSVYASGGYEQYF
-	TRBV7-2	TRBJ1-5	CASSLTVQNQPQHF
TRBD1	TRBV5-6	TRBJ1-1	CASSFRDRGEAFF
-	TRBV9	TRBJ1-6	CASSVATQGTKENSYNSPLHF
TRBD1	TRBV6-5	TRBJ1-2	CASSRTGANYGYTF
-	TRBV6-5	TRBJ1-5	CAIRDTEKPQHF
-	TRBV2	TRBJ1-5	CASSEFRGQRNRQPQHF
-	TRBV19	TRBJ2-3	CASSLQGDTQYF
TRBD2	TRBV3-1/TRBV3-2	TRBJ2-1	CASSSLAGGNEQFF
TRBD1	TRBV28	TRBJ1-2	CASSSTGGNYGYTF
TRBD1	TRBV4-3	TRBJ1-5	CASGWTGNQPQHF
-	TRBV6-5	TRBJ1-2	CASSYSKGVGYTF
TRBD1	TRBV2	TRBJ2-7	CASRLGQGASYEQYF